Described below is a single T cell receptor beta chain sequence and its context. Its antigen is undetermined. Trimming shortened V by 3 bases and J by 4 bases, and 6 bases separated the two germline ends. CDR1 is SEHNR and CDR2 is FQNEAQ in the germline V gene (reference sequence). The CDR3 consists of 13 residues. Produced via immunoSEQ multiplex PCR; TCRdb's table is partial and in-frame only. The table records roughly 1,000,000 clones, about 80% of them present only once. The source of the sample is a study of shared clonotypes between healthy human individuals. Study details: For every donor, three CD4 naive, three CD4 memory, two CD8 naive and one CD8 memory plates were used.

CD45RA+ naive and CD45RA-negative memory subsets were separated from CD4+ cells. Regarding the study as a whole: Sequencing depth was predicted to influence how clonotypes are shared among donors. Clonotypes which were not shared had lower generation probabilities than clonotypes that all four donors shared.

The receptor comes from a young man in good health. Some clones in this sample may be carry-over from other donors' samples. Sequences were obtained from memory CD4+ T cells from PBMCs. Subset indicated: CD45RA-negative fraction. The chain uses TRBV7-9 and TRBJ1-4, with no clear D. The chain's CDR3 is CASSLFNNEKLFF. In DNA form, the CDR3 reads TGTGCCAGCAGCTTGTTTAATAATGAAAAACTGTTTTTT.